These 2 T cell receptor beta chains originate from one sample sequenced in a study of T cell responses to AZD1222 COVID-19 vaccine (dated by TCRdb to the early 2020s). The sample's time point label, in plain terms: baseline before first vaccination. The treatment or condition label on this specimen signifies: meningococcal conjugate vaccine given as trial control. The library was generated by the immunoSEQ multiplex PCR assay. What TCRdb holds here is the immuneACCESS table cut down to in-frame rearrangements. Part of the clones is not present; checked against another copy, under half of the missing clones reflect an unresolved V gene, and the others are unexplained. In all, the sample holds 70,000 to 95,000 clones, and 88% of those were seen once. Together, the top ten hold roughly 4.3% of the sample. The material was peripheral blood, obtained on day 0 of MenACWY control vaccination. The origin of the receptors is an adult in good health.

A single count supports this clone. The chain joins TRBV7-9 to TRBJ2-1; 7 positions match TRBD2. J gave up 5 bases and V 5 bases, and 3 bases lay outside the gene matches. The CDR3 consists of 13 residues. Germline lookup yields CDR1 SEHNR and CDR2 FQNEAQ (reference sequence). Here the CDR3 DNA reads TGTGCCAGCAGCCCGCTAGCGGACAATGAGCAGTTCTTC. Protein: CASSPLADNEQFF.

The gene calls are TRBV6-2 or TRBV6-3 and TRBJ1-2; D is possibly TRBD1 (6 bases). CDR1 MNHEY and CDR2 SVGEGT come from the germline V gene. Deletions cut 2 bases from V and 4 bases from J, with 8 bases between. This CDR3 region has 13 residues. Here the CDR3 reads CASSYRGGYGYTF. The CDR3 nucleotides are TGTGCCAGCAGTTACAGGGGGGGCTATGGCTACACCTTC.